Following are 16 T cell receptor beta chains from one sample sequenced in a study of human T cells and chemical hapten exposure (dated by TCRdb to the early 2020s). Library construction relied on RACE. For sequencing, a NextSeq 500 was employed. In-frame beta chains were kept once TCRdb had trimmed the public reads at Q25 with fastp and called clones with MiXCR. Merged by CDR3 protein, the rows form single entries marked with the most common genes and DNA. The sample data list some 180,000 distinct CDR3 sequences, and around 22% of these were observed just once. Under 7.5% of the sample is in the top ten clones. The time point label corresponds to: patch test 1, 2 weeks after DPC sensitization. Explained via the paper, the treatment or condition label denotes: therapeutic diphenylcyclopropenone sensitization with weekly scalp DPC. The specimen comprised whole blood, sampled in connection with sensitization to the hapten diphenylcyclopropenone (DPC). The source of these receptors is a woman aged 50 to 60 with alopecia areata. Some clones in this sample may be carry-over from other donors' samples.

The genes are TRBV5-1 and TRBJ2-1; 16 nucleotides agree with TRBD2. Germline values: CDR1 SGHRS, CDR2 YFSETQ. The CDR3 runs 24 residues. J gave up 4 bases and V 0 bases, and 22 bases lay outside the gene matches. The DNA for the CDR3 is TGCGCCAGCAGCTTGGAGGACCGACTTGATCCCGGGACTAGCGGGAGGGTGGGATACAATGAGCAGTTCTTC. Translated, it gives CASSLEDRLDPGTSGRVGYNEQFF.

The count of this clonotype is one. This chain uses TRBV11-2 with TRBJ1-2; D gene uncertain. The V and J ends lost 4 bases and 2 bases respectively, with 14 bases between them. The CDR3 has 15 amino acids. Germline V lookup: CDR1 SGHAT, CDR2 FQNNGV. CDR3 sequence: CASSSQTRPNYGYTF. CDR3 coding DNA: TGTGCCAGCAGCTCGCAAACAAGACCCAACTATGGCTACACCTTC.

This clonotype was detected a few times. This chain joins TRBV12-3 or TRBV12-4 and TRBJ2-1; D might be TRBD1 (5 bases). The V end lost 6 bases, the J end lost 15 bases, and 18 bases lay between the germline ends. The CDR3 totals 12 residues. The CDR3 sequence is CASSPPLGVAFF. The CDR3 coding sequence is TGTGCCAGCAGCCCACCTTTAGGGGTGGCGTTCTTC.

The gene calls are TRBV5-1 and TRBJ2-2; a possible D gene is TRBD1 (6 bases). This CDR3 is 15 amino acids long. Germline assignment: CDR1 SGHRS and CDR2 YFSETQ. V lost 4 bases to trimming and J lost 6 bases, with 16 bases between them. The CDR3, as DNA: TGCGCCAGCAGCCTGGGACATTTAAAATCCGGGGAGCTGTTTTTT. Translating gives CASSLGHLKSGELFF.

CDR3 protein: CASSRQPETQYF. The DNA for the CDR3 is TGTGCCAGCAGCCGACAGCCAGAGACCCAGTACTTC. The rearrangement joins TRBV7-2 to TRBJ2-5; D possibly corresponds to TRBD1 (5 bases). This CDR3 is 12 amino acids long. Deletions cut 5 bases from V and 4 bases from J, with 8 bases between. Germline lookup yields CDR1 SGHTA and CDR2 FQGNSA.

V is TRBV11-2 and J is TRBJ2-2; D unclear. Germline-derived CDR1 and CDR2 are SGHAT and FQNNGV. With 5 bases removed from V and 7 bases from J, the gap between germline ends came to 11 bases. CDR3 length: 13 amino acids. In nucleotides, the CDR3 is TGTGCCAGCAGCGCGCCACTGTTCGGGGAGCTGTTTTTT. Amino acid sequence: CASSAPLFGELFF. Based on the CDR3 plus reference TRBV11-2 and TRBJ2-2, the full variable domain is EAGVAQSPRYKIIEKRQSVAFWCNPISGHATLYWYQQILGQGPKLLIQFQNNGVVDDSQLPKDRFSAERLKGVDSTLKIQPAKLEDSAVYLCASSAPLFGELFFGEGSRLTVL.

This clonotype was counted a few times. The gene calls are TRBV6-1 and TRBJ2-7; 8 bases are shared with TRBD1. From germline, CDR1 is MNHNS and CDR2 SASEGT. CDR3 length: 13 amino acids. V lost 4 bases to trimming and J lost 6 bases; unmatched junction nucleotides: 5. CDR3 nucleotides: TGTGCCAGCAGTGGGACGGGACAGGCCGAGCAGTACTTC. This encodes CASSGTGQAEQYF.

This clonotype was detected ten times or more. DNA of the CDR3: TGCGCCAGCAGCGAGGGTCAGAGCAATCAGCCCCAGCATTTT. Encoded protein: CASSEGQSNQPQHF. The chain uses TRBV5-1 and TRBJ1-5; no clear D gene. The germline V and J ends were trimmed by 4 bases and 1 base, with 9 bases remaining between them. The germline CDR1 and CDR2 sequences are SGHRS and YFSETQ. CDR3 length: 14 amino acids.

The CDR3 here is CSVEVSTGFSYEQYF. CDR3 in DNA: TGCAGCGTTGAAGTTAGTACAGGGTTCTCCTACGAGCAGTACTTC. The rearrangement joins TRBV29-1 to TRBJ2-7; D may be TRBD1 (6 bases). The length of the CDR3 is 15 residues. Deletions cut 1 base from V and 0 bases from J, with 13 bases between. Per germline, CDR1 SQVTM and CDR2 ANQGSEA.

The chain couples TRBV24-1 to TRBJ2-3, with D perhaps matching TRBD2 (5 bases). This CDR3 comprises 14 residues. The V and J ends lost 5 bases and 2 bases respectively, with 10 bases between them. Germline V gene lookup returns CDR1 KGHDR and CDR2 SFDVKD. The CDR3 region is CATSGRTYTDTQYF. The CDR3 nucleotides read TGTGCCACCAGTGGTCGGACTTACACAGATACGCAGTATTTT.

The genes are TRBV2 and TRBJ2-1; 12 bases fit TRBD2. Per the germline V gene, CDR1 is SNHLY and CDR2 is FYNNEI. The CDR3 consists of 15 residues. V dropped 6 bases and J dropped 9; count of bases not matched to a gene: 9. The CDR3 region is CASRRLAGDIGEQFF. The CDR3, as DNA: TGTGCCAGCAGGCGACTAGCGGGAGATATTGGTGAGCAGTTCTTC.

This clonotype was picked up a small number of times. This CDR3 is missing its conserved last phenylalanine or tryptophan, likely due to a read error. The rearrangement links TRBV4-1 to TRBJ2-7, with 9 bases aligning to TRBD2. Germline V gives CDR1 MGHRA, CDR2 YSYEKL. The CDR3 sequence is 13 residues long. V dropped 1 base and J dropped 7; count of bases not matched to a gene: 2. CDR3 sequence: CASSQVAGGEQYS. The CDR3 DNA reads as TGCGCCAGCAGCCAAGTGGCGGGAGGGGAGCAGTACTCC.

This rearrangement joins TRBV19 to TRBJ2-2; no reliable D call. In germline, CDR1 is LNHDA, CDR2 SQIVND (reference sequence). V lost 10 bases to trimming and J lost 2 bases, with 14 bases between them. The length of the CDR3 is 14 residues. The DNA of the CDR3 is TGTGCCACCCCGGGCCGAACCAACACCGGGGAGCTGTTTTTT. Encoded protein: CATPGRTNTGELFF.

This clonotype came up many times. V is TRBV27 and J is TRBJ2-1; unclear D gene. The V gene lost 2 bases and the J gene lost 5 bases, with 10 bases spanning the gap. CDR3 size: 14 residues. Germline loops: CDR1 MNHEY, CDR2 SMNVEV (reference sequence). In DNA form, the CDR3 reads TGTGCCAGCAGTTTAGTGCTTGGGCACAATGAGCAGTTCTTC. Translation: CASSLVLGHNEQFF.

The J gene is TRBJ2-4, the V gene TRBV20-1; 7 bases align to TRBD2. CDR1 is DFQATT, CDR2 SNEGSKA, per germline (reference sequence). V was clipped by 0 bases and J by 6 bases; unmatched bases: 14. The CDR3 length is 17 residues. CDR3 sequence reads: CSARELGTTGGRNIQYF. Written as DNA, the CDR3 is TGCAGTGCTAGAGAGCTAGGGACTACCGGGGGTCGAAACATTCAGTACTTC.

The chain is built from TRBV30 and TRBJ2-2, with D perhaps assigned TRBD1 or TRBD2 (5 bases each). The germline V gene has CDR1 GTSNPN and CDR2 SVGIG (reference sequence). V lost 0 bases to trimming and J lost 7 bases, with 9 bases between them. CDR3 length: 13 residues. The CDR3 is CAWSVQEVGELFF. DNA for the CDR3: TGTGCCTGGAGTGTACAGGAGGTCGGGGAGCTGTTTTTT.